The sequence of this TCR beta chain was determined in a study of blood T cells in healthy people across ages. The V gene's germline CDR1 is SGDLS and CDR2 YYNGEE. The CDR3 has 14 residues. Trimming left V 4 bases short and J 4 bases short, with 13 bases between. No fewer than 7 million PBMCs went into each sample. Alongside a J-beta primer mix, a sample-barcoded 5' primer served in a second PCR lasting about 6 to 11 cycles. One entry per CDR3 protein, called by TCRdb with MiXCR from the 5' RACE reads. Among about 680,000 distinct CDR3 sequences listed, roughly 49% were seen once. Whole-study findings and limits: More naive CD4+ cells and higher diversity marked long-lived donors relative to aged donors.

On this clonotype: Its antigen is currently unknown.

The chain combines TRBV9 with TRBJ2-3; D may be TRBD2 (5 bases). This sequence originates from a woman aged 55-69 years in good health. Sequencing was done on a sample of blood. In DNA form, the CDR3 reads TGTGCCAGCAGCCAAACTAGTACCCCAGATACGCAGTATTTT. Translating it yields CASSQTSTPDTQYF.